This T cell receptor beta chain is from a study of T cell repertoires in cytomegalovirus infection. Across the whole study: CMV infection and matching HLA type were both indicated by public TCR beta signatures. Regarding the study as a whole: Dominating the ex vivo response were TCR beta clonotypes that were CMV-specific and HLA-C-restricted. Accumulated public TCR beta family frequency recognized individuals carrying CMV together with the relevant HLA.

MiXCR, applied by TCRdb to the reads, yields one record per CDR3 protein. Among a few hundred thousand distinct CDR3 sequences listed, approximately 15% were seen once. Trimming stripped 4 bases from V and 2 bases from J, with 10 bases between. In germline, CDR1 is MRHNA, CDR2 SNTAGT. The CDR3 spans 14 residues. This clonotype occurred many times. What it recognizes is unknown. The chain combines TRBV6-4 with TRBJ2-3; no firm D call. The receptor was isolated from a human donor in good health (CMV status not recorded). Some clones in this sample may be carry-over from other donors' samples. Sequenced: CD8+ T cells from PBMCs. The CDR3 protein is CASSASASTDTQYF. In nucleotides, the CDR3 is TGTGCCAGCAGTGCTTCGGCTTCCACAGATACGCAGTATTTT.